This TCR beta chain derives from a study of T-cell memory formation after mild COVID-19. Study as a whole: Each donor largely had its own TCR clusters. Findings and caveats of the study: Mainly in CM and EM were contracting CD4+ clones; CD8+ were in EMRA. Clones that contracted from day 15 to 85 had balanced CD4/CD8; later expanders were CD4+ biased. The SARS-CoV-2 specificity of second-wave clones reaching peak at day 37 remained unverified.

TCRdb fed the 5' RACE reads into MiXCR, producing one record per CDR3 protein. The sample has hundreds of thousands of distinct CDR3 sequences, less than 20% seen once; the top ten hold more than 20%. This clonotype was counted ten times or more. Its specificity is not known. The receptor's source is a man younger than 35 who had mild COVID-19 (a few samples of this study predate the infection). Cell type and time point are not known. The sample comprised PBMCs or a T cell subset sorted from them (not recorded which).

CDR3 bases: TGTGCCAGCAGCTTACCTGGGGGGGATCAGCCCCAGCATTTT. Translation: CASSLPGGDQPQHF. The rearrangement links TRBV12-3 or TRBV12-4 to TRBJ1-5; TRBD1 might be the D (5 bases). The CDR3 totals 14 residues. V lost 6 bases and J 5 bases, leaving 14 bases between the germline ends.